This TCR beta chain was documented in a study of Ad26.COV2.S vaccination and SARS-CoV-2 variants. Whole-study context: Once or twice, 56 days apart, Ad26.COV2.S was delivered intramuscularly.

Concerning this clone: Its cognate antigen is unknown.

General observations from the study: Reported post-vaccination CD8+ and CD4+ T cell responses to spike showed substantial breadth. Spike-specific TCR breadth was greater after Ad26.COV2.S than placebo.

The treatment: around 19 received Ad26.COV2.S at low or high dose, single or two shots; 5 received placebo; per-sample allocation not given. Each sample was drawn 63 days after the first injection (of vaccine or placebo). Wuhan-strain spike was delivered by a replication-incompetent Ad26 vector. Profiled with immunoSEQ multiplex PCR; TCRdb holds only in-frame clones, not every one. The data hold 250,000 to 300,000 clones, with about 90% observed a single time. The CDR3 loop spans 18 amino acids. Per the germline V gene, CDR1 is SEHNR and CDR2 is FQNEAQ (reference sequence). V dropped 3 bases and J dropped 1 base, with 19 bases sitting between them.

The sequence derives from a person between 18 and 60 years old who received the Ad26.COV2.S COVID-19 vaccine or a placebo. The sequenced sample was peripheral blood, obtained in a trial of Ad26.COV2.S vaccine versus placebo. The V gene is TRBV7-9, the J gene TRBJ2-4; D may be TRBD2 (6 bases). CDR3 sequence: CASSFRDSIKGAKNIQYF. The CDR3 DNA follows: TGTGCCAGCAGCTTCCGGGACTCAATCAAGGGGGCCAAAAACATTCAGTACTTC.